These T cell receptor beta chains were read from a single sample in a study of radiation and T cells in renal cell carcinoma. Sequencing used immunoSEQ multiplex PCR; TCRdb keeps in-frame clones, though not all of them. The profile shows 120,000 to 150,000 clones, about 87% of them singletons. The input for sequencing was blood, taken from a patient whose treatment included radiotherapy and nephrectomy. The receptor source for this set is a woman aged 70-85 years with renal cell carcinoma. Both conserved end residues are part of each CDR3. A D gene is named only where the DNA matches it firmly. Rows give clone size only sometimes, using once, few, many, or a class for an expanded clone.

d_call j_call clone_size v_call cdr3_aa cdr3_nt
. TRBJ2-2 once TRBV19 CATMGTGLSTGELFF TGTGCCACCATGGGAACAGGGCTGAGCACCGGGGAGCTGTTTTTT
TRBD1 TRBJ1-4 . TRBV30 CAWSIKGTVGEKLFF TGTGCCTGGAGTATTAAAGGGACAGTAGGGGAAAAACTGTTTTTT
. TRBJ1-2 once TRBV13 CASSPFTGGYGYTF TGTGCCAGCAGTCCTTTCACAGGCGGCTATGGCTACACCTTC
. TRBJ1-5 . TRBV6-5 CASRGTGRNQPQHF TGTGCCAGCAGGGGCACCGGTCGCAATCAGCCCCAGCATTTT
. TRBJ2-7 . TRBV5-4 CASSLGGSFSYEQYF TGTGCCAGCAGCTTGGGCGGGTCGTTCTCCTACGAGCAGTACTTC
. TRBJ2-3 . TRBV7-9 CASSPTTDTQYF TGTGCCAGCAGCCCGACCACAGATACGCAGTATTTT
. TRBJ2-4 . TRBV2 CASSSDGAKNIQYF TGTGCCAGCAGCTCCGACGGAGCCAAAAACATTCAGTACTTC
. TRBJ2-3 . TRBV12-5 CASGLVLGAYTDTQYF TGTGCTAGTGGTTTGGTACTTGGGGCCTACACAGATACGCAGTATTTT
. TRBJ2-7 . TRBV6-5 CASSMGGKSYEQYF TGTGCCAGCAGTATGGGAGGCAAGAGCTACGAGCAGTACTTC
. TRBJ1-2 . TRBV14 CASSQVLSGYGYTF TGTGCCAGCAGCCAAGTACTGTCAGGGTATGGCTACACCTTC
. TRBJ2-1 . TRBV7-9 CASSLALLQNEQFF TGTGCCAGCAGCTTAGCGCTGTTGCAGAATGAGCAGTTCTTC
. TRBJ2-1 . TRBV10-1 CASRDGRYNEQFF TGCGCCAGCAGGGACGGCCGCTACAATGAGCAGTTCTTC
. TRBJ2-1 once TRBV11-2 CASSPGQTYNEQFF TGTGCCAGCAGCCCCGGACAGACCTACAATGAGCAGTTCTTC
. TRBJ2-4 . TRBV13 CASSPSDQAKNIQYF TGTGCCAGCAGCCCCTCGGACCAAGCCAAAAACATTCAGTACTTC
. TRBJ2-1 . TRBV5-6 CASSSWGSSYNEQFF TGTGCCAGCAGCTCCTGGGGGAGTTCCTACAATGAGCAGTTCTTC
. TRBJ2-1 . TRBV21-1 CASSKGPGAYNEQFF TGTGCCAGCAGCAAAGGCCCGGGAGCTTACAATGAGCAGTTCTTC
. TRBJ1-1 . TRBV6-5 CASSYSKNTEAFF TGTGCCAGCAGTTACTCGAAGAACACTGAAGCTTTCTTT
TRBD1 TRBJ2-6 once TRBV9 CASSVLGQGAGANVLTF TGTGCCAGCAGCGTACTCGGACAGGGGGCTGGGGCCAACGTCCTGACTTTC
. TRBJ1-6 few TRBV2 CASRGTDSPLHF TGTGCCAGCAGGGGGACCGATTCACCCCTCCACTTT
. TRBJ1-1 . TRBV30 CAWTQGIEAFF TGTGCCTGGACTCAGGGAATCGAAGCTTTCTTT
. TRBJ1-1 . TRBV7-9 CASSLDGRMNTEAFF TGTGCCAGCAGCTTAGATGGCCGAATGAACACTGAAGCTTTCTTT
. TRBJ1-3 . TRBV2 CASPGGSGNTIYF TGTGCCAGTCCGGGGGGCTCTGGAAACACCATATATTTT
TRBD1 TRBJ2-5 . TRBV10-3 CAISDDRGLETQYF TGTGCCATCAGTGACGACAGGGGGCTGGAGACCCAGTACTTC
. TRBJ2-7 . TRBV6-1 CAGGLAGGAGEQYF TGTGCCGGCGGCCTGGCTGGAGGGGCCGGCGAGCAGTACTTC
TRBD2 TRBJ2-5 . TRBV7-2 CASSLVALAGGSETQYF TGTGCCAGCAGCTTGGTGGCACTAGCGGGGGGTTCAGAGACCCAGTACTTC
. TRBJ1-3 . TRBV19 CASSIGAGNTIYF TGTGCCAGTAGTATCGGGGCTGGAAACACCATATATTTT
. TRBJ1-2 . TRBV6-6 CASTNTMGGNGYTF TGTGCCAGCACCAACACTATGGGGGGCAATGGCTACACCTTC
TRBD2 TRBJ2-3 . TRBV5-4 CASSPGYGGIDTDTQYF TGTGCCAGCAGCCCGGGGTACGGGGGGATCGACACAGATACGCAGTATTTT
TRBD1 TRBJ2-4 . TRBV28 CATQDRAQNIQYF TGTGCCACCCAGGACAGGGCCCAAAACATTCAGTACTTC
. TRBJ2-5 . TRBV18 CASSQNNQETQYF TGTGCCAGCTCACAAAACAACCAAGAGACCCAGTACTTC
TRBD2 TRBJ2-3 . TRBV7-3 CASSSQSGLAGEDTQYF TGTGCCAGCAGCTCCCAATCTGGACTAGCGGGGGAAGATACGCAGTATTTT
TRBD1 TRBJ2-1 . TRBV5-6 CASSQINTGGVGNEQFF TGTGCCAGCAGCCAAATTAATACAGGGGGCGTAGGCAATGAGCAGTTCTTC
. TRBJ2-2 . TRBV9 CASSVVLTGGLFF TGTGCCAGCAGCGTAGTCCTGACTGGGGGGCTGTTTTTT
. TRBJ2-7 . TRBV5-1 CASRSRQEPYEQYF TGCGCCAGCAGATCGAGACAGGAGCCCTACGAGCAGTACTTC
. TRBJ1-5 . TRBV19 CASSIDRGGQPQHF TGTGCCAGTAGTATAGATCGGGGCGGTCAGCCCCAGCATTTT
. TRBJ1-1 once TRBV13 CASAGSRSTEAFF TGTGCCAGCGCAGGGAGCAGGAGCACTGAAGCTTTCTTT
TRBD2 TRBJ2-5 . TRBV4-1 CASSQVSGGAEETQYF TGCGCCAGCAGCCAAGTTAGCGGGGGGGCCGAAGAGACCCAGTACTTC
TRBD2 TRBJ2-5 . TRBV6-1 CATTGGHGETQYF TGTGCCACCACGGGGGGGCACGGAGAGACCCAGTACTTC
TRBD1 TRBJ1-2 . TRBV7-9 CASSPGQGNYGYTF TGTGCCAGCAGCCCGGGACAGGGGAACTATGGCTACACCTTC
. TRBJ2-1 . TRBV5-8 CASSWTEQFF TGTGCCAGCAGCTGGACTGAGCAGTTCTTC
TRBD2 TRBJ2-1 . TRBV5-4 CASSMGLAGNNEQFF TGTGCCAGCAGCATGGGACTAGCGGGGAACAATGAGCAGTTCTTC
. TRBJ1-6 . TRBV4-3 CASSQGRGNSPLHF TGCGCCAGCAGCCAAGGCAGGGGAAATTCACCCCTCCACTTT
. TRBJ1-2 . TRBV28 CASSSGTVNYGYTF TGTGCCAGCAGTTCAGGGACGGTTAACTATGGCTACACCTTC
. TRBJ1-2 . TRBV30 CAWSKGGSYGYTF TGTGCCTGGAGTAAGGGGGGGTCCTATGGCTACACCTTC
. TRBJ1-1 few TRBV19 CASSIGRGRTEAFF TGTGCCAGTAGTATAGGCCGGGGGAGGACTGAAGCTTTCTTT
. TRBJ1-2 . TRBV5-1 CASSLLDSLEGYTF TGCGCCAGCAGCCTCCTGGACAGCCTTGAGGGCTACACCTTC
. TRBJ2-5 . TRBV10-1 CASAGETQYF TGCGCCAGCGCGGGGGAGACCCAGTACTTC
. TRBJ1-2 . TRBV2 CASGSGGPGYTF TGTGCCAGCGGGTCCGGGGGACCCGGCTACACCTTC
. TRBJ1-1 . TRBV5-1 CASSSNRAEAFF TGCGCCAGCAGCTCTAACAGGGCCGAAGCTTTCTTT
. TRBJ2-6 once TRBV4-1 CASSQDRSQGTSGANVLTF TGCGCCAGCAGCCAAGATCGGAGCCAGGGGACCTCTGGGGCCAACGTCCTGACTTTC